Below, 24 T cell receptor beta chains from the same sample are listed, as sequenced in a study of cytomegalovirus exposure and HLA in healthy donors. Primers: 60 Vbeta forward and 13 Jbeta reverse. TCRdb's table, derived via immunoSEQ multiplex PCR, lists solely in-frame clones and lacks some. This sample has around 65,000 clones, with 60% to 80% found just once. Material: PBMCs. The receptors stem from a girl aged 5 to 17 in good health and CMV-seropositive.

The chain links TRBV5-6 to TRBJ1-6; D ambiguous. The V end was cut by 2 bases, the J end by 10 bases, with 10 bases between. This CDR3 has 13 amino acids. Germline lookup yields CDR1 SGHDT and CDR2 YYEEEE. DNA of the CDR3: TGTGCCAGCAGCTTTACCCAACACTCACCCCTCCACTTT. Translating it yields CASSFTQHSPLHF. Full variable domain (rest looked up from reference TRBV5-6 and TRBJ1-6): DAGVTQSPTHLIKTRGQQVTLRCSPKSGHDTVSWYQQALGQGPQFIFQYYEEEERQRGNFPDRFSGHQFPNYSSELNVNALLLGDSALYLCASSFTQHSPLHFGNGTRLTVT.

CDR3 nucleotide sequence: TGCGCCAGCGGCCCGGGGGGTACTGGGGGTCAGCCCCAGCATTTT. It specifies CASGPGGTGGQPQHF. The rearrangement uses TRBV5-1 and TRBJ1-5, with D possibly being TRBD1 (5 bases). The CDR3 sequence is 15 residues long. The germline V gene has CDR1 SGHRS and CDR2 YFSETQ. V was pared by 7 bases and J by 6 bases, with 20 bases between.

There are a few counts of this clone. This rearrangement joins TRBV28 to TRBJ2-1, with 8 positions matching TRBD2. The length of the CDR3 is 16 residues. Germline loops: CDR1 MDHEN, CDR2 SYDVKM. The J segment lost 2 bases and the V segment lost 2 bases, leaving 5 bases of the junction unmatched. The CDR3 sequence is CASSLAGGSPYNEQFF. In nucleotides, the CDR3 is TGTGCCAGCAGTTTAGCGGGAGGTTCCCCCTACAATGAGCAGTTCTTC. Filled out from reference TRBV28 and TRBJ2-1, the complete variable domain reads DVKVTQSSRYLVKRTGEKVFLECVQDMDHENMFWYRQDPGLGLRLIYFSYDVKMKEKGDIPEGYSVSREKKERFSLILESASTNQTSMYLCASSLAGGSPYNEQFFGPGTRLTVL.

The rearrangement joins TRBV6-5 to TRBJ2-1, with D unresolved. Trimming shortened V by 6 bases and J by 12 bases, and 15 bases separated the two germline ends. The CDR3 totals 12 residues. Germline V gives CDR1 MNHEY, CDR2 SVGAGI. CDR3 residues: CASSNNSRLQFF. CDR3 nucleotides: TGTGCCAGCAGCAATAACAGCCGCCTGCAGTTCTTC.

The chain employs TRBV7-9 and TRBJ2-1; 7 bases fit TRBD2. Germline lookup yields CDR1 SEHNR and CDR2 FQNEAQ (reference sequence). The length of the CDR3 is 16 residues. V dropped 8 bases and J dropped 9; count of bases not matched to a gene: 19. CDR3 coding DNA: TGTGCCAGCGGCCCCCCGTGGGGGGAGGGCCAGAGTGAGCAGTTCTTC. Its protein is CASGPPWGEGQSEQFF.

This clone was recorded once. This chain joins TRBV5-8 and TRBJ2-7; tentative D call: TRBD1 (5 bases). With 4 bases removed from V and 0 bases from J, the gap between germline ends came to 17 bases. CDR1 is SGHTS and CDR2 is YDEGEE in the germline V gene. There are 16 residues in the CDR3. CDR3 protein: CASSQRLMTVSYEQYF. The CDR3 nucleotides read TGTGCCAGCAGCCAGAGATTAATGACAGTCTCCTACGAGCAGTACTTC.

The chain is built from TRBV4-1 and TRBJ1-5; perhaps TRBD1 as D (6 bases). Trimming removed 4 bases from V and 1 base from J, with 11 bases in between. Germline lookup yields CDR1 MGHRA and CDR2 YSYEKL. The CDR3 extends over 15 amino acids. The CDR3, as DNA: TGCGCCAGCAGCCGAGGGGGTAAGAGCAATCAGCCCCAGCATTTT. Protein: CASSRGGKSNQPQHF.

The chain links TRBV28 to TRBJ1-1; D unresolved. This CDR3 has 13 amino acids. Trimming removed 5 bases from V and 3 bases from J, with 10 bases in between. Germline V gives CDR1 MDHEN, CDR2 SYDVKM. The CDR3 DNA reads TGTGCCAGCAGTACCCGACAAGACACTGAAGCTTTCTTT. It is translated as CASSTRQDTEAFF.

This clone was seen a single time. The CDR3 protein is CASSPGSWIGPETQYF. CDR3 sequence (DNA): TGTGCCAGCAGCCCGGGTAGTTGGATTGGCCCGGAGACCCAGTACTTC. This chain connects TRBV5-4 to TRBJ2-5, with no clear D. This CDR3 region has 16 residues. The germline V and J ends were trimmed by 4 bases and 5 bases, with 21 bases remaining between them. Germline V lookup: CDR1 SGHNT, CDR2 YYREEE (reference sequence).

This rearrangement joins TRBV5-4 to TRBJ1-2; TRBD1 matches 8 bases. With 0 bases clipped from V and 6 bases from J, the junction kept 1 base outside the gene matches. Per germline, CDR1 SGHNT and CDR2 YYREEE (reference sequence). There are 13 residues in the CDR3. For the CDR3, the DNA is TGTGCCAGCAGCTTGGCAGGGGGCGATGGCTACACCTTC. Protein product: CASSLAGGDGYTF.

The rearrangement joins TRBV29-1 to TRBJ2-5; D is perhaps TRBD1 (5 bases). Germline V gene sequence: CDR1 SQVTM, CDR2 ANQGSEA. The CDR3 is 12 amino acids. Trimming pared 5 bases from V and 4 bases from J, leaving 11 bases between. CDR3 DNA: TGCAGCGTTACTCAGGGTGGAGAGACCCAGTACTTC. Residues: CSVTQGGETQYF. The full variable domain, in which reference TRBV29-1 and TRBJ2-5 provide the parts outside the CDR3, is SAVISQKPSRDICQRGTSLTIQCQVDSQVTMMFWYRQQPGQSLTLIATANQGSEATYESGFVIDKFPISRPNLTFSTLTVSNMSPEDSSIYLCSVTQGGETQYFGPGTRLLVL.

The chain is built from TRBV30 and TRBJ1-5, with 7 bases fitting TRBD1. Trimming at V came to 5 bases and at J to 0 bases, leaving 13 bases not matched to a gene. The germline V gene has CDR1 GTSNPN and CDR2 SVGIG (reference sequence). The CDR3 is 17 residues long. CDR3 DNA sequence: TGTGCCTGGTCGGGACAGAGAGGCCCATATAGCAATCAGCCCCAGCATTTT. This encodes CAWSGQRGPYSNQPQHF.

The chain uses TRBV6-1 and TRBJ1-2; D is perhaps TRBD1 (6 bases). CDR3 length: 13 residues. Germline loops: CDR1 MNHNS, CDR2 SASEGT. The V end lost 4 bases, the J end lost 4 bases, and 10 bases lay between the germline ends. CDR3 protein: CASSVETGYGYTF. CDR3 coding DNA: TGTGCCAGCAGTGTCGAGACAGGCTATGGCTACACCTTC.

The chain recombines TRBV18 with TRBJ2-5, with 8 bases that match TRBD1. The CDR3 consists of 15 residues. J gave up 3 bases and V 2 bases, and 5 bases lay outside the gene matches. Germline CDR1 is KGHSH and CDR2 is LQKENI. CDR3 sequence: CASSPGTGGKETQYF. The CDR3 region has the DNA TGTGCCAGCTCACCAGGAACAGGGGGGAAAGAGACCCAGTACTTC. The full variable domain, with the rest looked up from reference TRBV18 and TRBJ2-5, is NAGVMQNPRHLVRRRGQEARLRCSPMKGHSHVYWYRQLPEEGLKFMVYLQKENIIDESGMPKERFSAEFPKEGPSILRIQQVVRGDSAAYFCASSPGTGGKETQYFGPGTRLLVL.

The V and J genes are TRBV2 and TRBJ1-4, with 11 nucleotides matching TRBD1. The CDR3 totals 19 residues. The trim removed 0 bases at V and 6 bases at J, leaving 12 bases unmatched. CDR1 is SNHLY, CDR2 FYNNEI, per germline. The CDR3 nucleotides read TGTGCCAGCAGTGAAGCCGATGTTGGGACAGGGGGTGGGGATGAAAAACTGTTTTTT. Amino acid sequence: CASSEADVGTGGGDEKLFF.

This clone was seen more than once but under ten times. This chain links TRBV2 with TRBJ1-2; D perhaps matches TRBD1 (5 bases). The CDR3 sequence is 14 residues long. The germline V and J ends were trimmed by 7 bases and 6 bases, with 18 bases remaining between them. CDR1 SNHLY and CDR2 FYNNEI come from the germline V gene. The CDR3 reads CASIPREVHNGYTF. CDR3 nucleotide sequence: TGTGCCAGCATCCCCAGGGAAGTTCATAATGGCTACACCTTC.

The genes are TRBV9 and TRBJ2-7; D gene uncertain. V lost 2 bases and J lost 5, with 14 bases in between. The CDR3 is 14 residues long. Per germline, CDR1 SGDLS and CDR2 YYNGEE. The CDR3 reads CASSVNPEAHEQYF. The DNA of the CDR3 is TGTGCCAGCAGCGTGAACCCAGAGGCCCACGAGCAGTACTTC.

The chain is built from TRBV27 and TRBJ1-5; TRBD1 aligns across 9 bases. Trimming removed 5 bases from V and 8 bases from J; junction bases left unmatched: 7. CDR1 is MNHEY and CDR2 is SMNVEV in the germline V gene (reference sequence). The CDR3 sequence is 14 residues long. In nucleotides, the CDR3 is TGTGCCAGCAGTCAGACAGGGGGAGGCGAGCCCCAGCATTTT. It is translated as CASSQTGGGEPQHF.

The chain links TRBV5-6 to TRBJ2-7, with D possibly TRBD2 on 6 matching bases. Germline CDR1 and CDR2: SGHDT and YYEEEE. V dropped 2 bases and J dropped 0 bases, with 15 bases sitting between them. The CDR3 is made up of 16 amino acids. DNA of the CDR3: TGTGCCAGCAGCTTCCTAAGCGGGCCGAGCTCCTACGAGCAGTACTTC. It is translated as CASSFLSGPSSYEQYF.

The chain links TRBV19 to TRBJ1-2, with D hard to call. Germline-derived CDR1 and CDR2 are LNHDA and SQIVND (reference sequence). V was pared by 4 bases and J by 8 bases, with 14 bases between. This CDR3 is built from 13 residues. The CDR3 protein is CASSRLSAEGYTF. Here the CDR3 DNA reads TGTGCCAGTAGTAGGCTGTCCGCGGAAGGCTACACCTTC.

This chain joins TRBV27 and TRBJ1-1, with 7 nucleotides matching TRBD1. Germline CDR1 and CDR2: MNHEY and SMNVEV (reference sequence). This CDR3 is built from 14 residues. Trimming at V came to 4 bases and at J to 5 bases, leaving 7 bases not matched to a gene. This CDR3 is CASSSTGRGTEAFF. CDR3 bases: TGTGCCAGCAGTTCGACAGGGCGAGGAACTGAAGCTTTCTTT.

The chain couples TRBV25-1 to TRBJ2-3, with D perhaps TRBD1 (5 bases). Trimming pared 2 bases from V and 2 bases from J, leaving 8 bases between. Germline CDR1 and CDR2: MGHDK and SYGVNS. The CDR3 length is 14 residues. DNA of the CDR3: TGTGCCAGCAGTGAACGCAGGGACACAGATACGCAGTATTTT. Its protein product is CASSERRDTDTQYF.

The chain is built from TRBV7-2 and TRBJ2-7; 7 nucleotides agree with TRBD2. The CDR3 is made up of 16 amino acids. V shed 1 base, J shed 6 bases, and the junction held 12 bases outside the gene matches. From germline, CDR1 is SGHTA and CDR2 FQGNSA. For the CDR3, the DNA is TGTGCCAGCAGCTTAGAGGCTAGCGGCCTGATGATCGAGCAGTACTTC. Its protein is CASSLEASGLMIEQYF.

CDR3 in amino acids: CASSPPTRQPQHF. CDR3 nucleotide sequence: TGTGCCAGCAGTCCTCCCACTCGTCAGCCCCAGCATTTT. The chain carries TRBV6-4 and TRBJ1-5; D remains ambiguous. The CDR3 sequence is 13 residues long. V dropped 5 bases and J dropped 6 bases, with 11 bases sitting between them. Germline assignment: CDR1 MRHNA and CDR2 SNTAGT.